What follows is one T cell receptor beta chain and its context. These data come from a study of blood T cell repertoires in COVID-19. Study-level information: Both acute and convalescent COVID-19 samples were obtained from the United States, Italy and Spain. PBMCs, B-cell-depleted T cells, or T cells were the source of the cDNA or gDNA that made up the material.

V was pared by 0 bases and J by 5 bases, with 5 bases between. Germline V gene lookup returns CDR1 SGHVS and CDR2 FQNEAQ. The CDR3 contains 13 residues. In the study's own analysis: Estimates of nucleated cell counts were drawn from the amplification of reference gene primers. Produced via immunoSEQ multiplex PCR; TCRdb's table is partial and in-frame only. V and J calls plus clone size are reproduced from that table; the DNA served to infer D and trimming. Of approximately 30,000 clones in the sample, about 80% were seen once. The sequence was obtained from a man aged 70-80 years with acute or convalescent COVID-19. The J gene is TRBJ1-5, the V gene TRBV7-8; D gene unclear. Sequenced: peripheral blood. In nucleotides, the CDR3 is TGTGCCAGCAGCTTAGCTCCCTATCAGCCCCAGCATTTT. It is translated as CASSLAPYQPQHF.